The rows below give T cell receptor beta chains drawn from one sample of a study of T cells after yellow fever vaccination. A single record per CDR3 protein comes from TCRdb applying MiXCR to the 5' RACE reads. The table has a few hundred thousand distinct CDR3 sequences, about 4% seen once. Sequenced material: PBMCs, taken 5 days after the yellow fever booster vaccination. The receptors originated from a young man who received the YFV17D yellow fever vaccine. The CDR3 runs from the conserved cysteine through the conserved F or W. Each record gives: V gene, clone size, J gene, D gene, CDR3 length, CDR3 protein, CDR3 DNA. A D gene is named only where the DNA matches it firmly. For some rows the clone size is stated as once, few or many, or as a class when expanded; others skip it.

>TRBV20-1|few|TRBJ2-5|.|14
CSAPGRGLKETQYF
TGCAGTGCTCCAGGGCGTGGACTAAAAGAGACCCAGTACTTC
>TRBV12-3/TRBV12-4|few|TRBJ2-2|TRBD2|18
CASRPRGLAGGETGELFF
TGTGCCAGCAGGCCCCGTGGGCTAGCGGGGGGAGAAACCGGGGAGCTGTTTTTT
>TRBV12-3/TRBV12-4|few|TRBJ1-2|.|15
CASSLSSTGLVGYTF
TGTGCCAGCAGTTTATCCTCGACGGGTTTAGTCGGCTACACCTTC
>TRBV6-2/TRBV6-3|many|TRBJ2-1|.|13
CASSRRAAHEQFF
TGTGCCAGCAGCCGGCGAGCGGCCCATGAGCAGTTCTTC
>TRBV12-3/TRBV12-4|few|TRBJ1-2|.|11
CASSFVDGYTF
TGTGCCAGCAGTTTTGTAGATGGCTACACCTTC
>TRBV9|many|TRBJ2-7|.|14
CASSLAQGEVEQYF
TGTGCCAGCAGCCTCGCCCAGGGAGAGGTCGAGCAGTACTTC
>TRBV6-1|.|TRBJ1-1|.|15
CASSPTRFPNTEAFF
TGTGCCAGCAGTCCAACCAGATTTCCGAACACTGAAGCTTTCTTT
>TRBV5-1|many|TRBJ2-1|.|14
CASSLVQAYNEQFF
TGCGCCAGCAGCTTGGTACAGGCCTACAATGAGCAGTTCTTC
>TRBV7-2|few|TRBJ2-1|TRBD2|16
CASSSTRLAGAGEQFF
TGTGCCAGCAGCTCCACAAGACTAGCGGGGGCTGGTGAGCAGTTCTTC
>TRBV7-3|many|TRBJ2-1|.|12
CASSLNGIEQFF
TGTGCCAGCAGCTTAAATGGGATTGAGCAGTTCTTC
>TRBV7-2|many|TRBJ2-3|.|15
CASSLVSGRGDTQYF
TGTGCCAGCAGCTTAGTTTCGGGCCGCGGGGATACGCAGTATTTT
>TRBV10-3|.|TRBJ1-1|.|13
CAIKGVGDTEAFF
TGTGCCATCAAGGGAGTGGGCGACACTGAAGCTTTCTTT
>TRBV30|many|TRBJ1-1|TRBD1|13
CAWSAQGAIEAFF
TGTGCCTGGAGCGCACAGGGGGCTATTGAAGCTTTCTTT
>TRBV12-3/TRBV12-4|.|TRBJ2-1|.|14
CASSLGKKPNEQFF
TGTGCCAGCAGTTTAGGAAAAAAACCGAATGAGCAGTTCTTC
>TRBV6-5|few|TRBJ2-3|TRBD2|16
CASSRILAGGTDTQYF
TGTGCCAGCAGCCGTATTCTAGCGGGGGGTACCGATACGCAGTATTTT
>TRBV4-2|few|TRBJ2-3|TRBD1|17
CASSQRVTGWGPDTQYF
TGTGCCAGCAGCCAACGTGTGACAGGGTGGGGTCCAGATACGCAGTATTTT
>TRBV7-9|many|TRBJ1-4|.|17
CASSFNPGPLIREKLFF
TGTGCCAGCAGCTTCAACCCGGGACCGCTTATAAGGGAAAAACTGTTTTTT
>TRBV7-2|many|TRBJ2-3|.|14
CASSSDGGTDTQYF
TGTGCCAGCAGCTCAGACGGGGGCACAGATACGCAGTATTTT
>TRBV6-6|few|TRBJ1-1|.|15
CASSPQPHRGGEAFF
TGTGCCAGCAGTCCACAGCCCCATCGCGGAGGTGAAGCTTTCTTT
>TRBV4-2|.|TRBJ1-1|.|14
CASSHGGGNTEAFF
TGTGCCAGCAGCCATGGGGGCGGGAACACTGAAGCTTTCTTT
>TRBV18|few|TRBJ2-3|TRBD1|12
CASSPGTDKQYF
TGTGCCAGCTCACCGGGGACAGATAAGCAGTATTTT
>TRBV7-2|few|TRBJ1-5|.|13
CASSSRGDQPQHF
TGTGCCAGCAGCTCCCGCGGGGATCAGCCCCAGCATTTT
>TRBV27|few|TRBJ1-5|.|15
CASSFGRGGNQPQHF
TGTGCCAGCAGTTTCGGCAGGGGTGGCAATCAGCCCCAGCATTTT
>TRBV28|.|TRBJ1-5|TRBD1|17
CASIPQQGQGGNQPQHF
TGTGCCAGCATCCCCCAGCAGGGACAGGGTGGCAATCAGCCCCAGCATTTT
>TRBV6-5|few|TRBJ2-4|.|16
CASSYSTGAAKNIQYF
TGTGCCAGCAGTTACTCGACGGGGGCGGCCAAAAACATTCAGTACTTC
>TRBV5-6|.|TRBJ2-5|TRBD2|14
CASSTLGLEETQYF
TGTGCCAGCAGCACCCTAGGACTAGAAGAGACCCAGTACTTC
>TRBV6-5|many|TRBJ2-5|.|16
CASSLLDLGARETQYF
TGTGCCAGCAGCCTACTAGATTTAGGGGCCCGGGAGACCCAGTACTTC
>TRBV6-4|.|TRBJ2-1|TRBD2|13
CASSETTGTREFF
TGTGCCAGCAGTGAAACAACCGGGACTAGGGAGTTCTTC
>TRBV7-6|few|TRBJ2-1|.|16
CASSLGSALPLNEQFF
TGTGCCAGCAGCTTAGGATCGGCTCTCCCCCTTAATGAGCAGTTCTTC
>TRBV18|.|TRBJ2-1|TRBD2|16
CASSRQGLAGDLEQFF
TGTGCCAGCTCACGTCAAGGACTAGCGGGGGATCTTGAGCAGTTCTTC
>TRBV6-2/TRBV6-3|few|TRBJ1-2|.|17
CASTSAGGNPDDYGYTF
TGTGCCAGCACCAGCGCCGGGGGGAACCCTGATGACTATGGCTACACCTTC
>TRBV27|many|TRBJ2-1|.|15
CASSLWDSTWDEQFF
TGTGCCAGCAGTTTATGGGATTCCACGTGGGATGAGCAGTTCTTC
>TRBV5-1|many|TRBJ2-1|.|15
CASSRDLQGFYEQFF
TGCGCCAGCAGCAGGGACCTCCAGGGATTCTATGAGCAGTTCTTC
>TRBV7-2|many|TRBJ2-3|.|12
CASSRLFDAQYF
TGTGCCAGCAGCCGTCTTTTTGATGCGCAGTATTTT
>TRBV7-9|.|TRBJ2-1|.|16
CASSLPSQSFENEQFF
TGTGCCAGCAGCTTACCATCGCAGTCCTTTGAAAATGAGCAGTTCTTC